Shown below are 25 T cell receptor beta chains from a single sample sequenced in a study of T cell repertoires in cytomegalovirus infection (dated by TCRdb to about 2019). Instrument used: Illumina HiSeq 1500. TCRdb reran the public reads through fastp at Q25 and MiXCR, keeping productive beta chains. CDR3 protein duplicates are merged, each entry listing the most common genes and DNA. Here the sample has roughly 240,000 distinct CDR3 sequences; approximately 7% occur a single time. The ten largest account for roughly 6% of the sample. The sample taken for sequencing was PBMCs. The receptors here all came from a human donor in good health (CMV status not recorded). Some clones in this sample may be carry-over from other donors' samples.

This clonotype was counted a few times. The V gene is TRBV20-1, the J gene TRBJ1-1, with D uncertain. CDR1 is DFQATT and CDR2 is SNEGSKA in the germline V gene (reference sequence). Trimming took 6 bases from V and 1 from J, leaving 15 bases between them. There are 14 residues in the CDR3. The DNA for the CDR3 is TGCAGTGCCCGAGACCCCGGGAGGAACACTGAAGCTTTCTTT. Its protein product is CSARDPGRNTEAFF.

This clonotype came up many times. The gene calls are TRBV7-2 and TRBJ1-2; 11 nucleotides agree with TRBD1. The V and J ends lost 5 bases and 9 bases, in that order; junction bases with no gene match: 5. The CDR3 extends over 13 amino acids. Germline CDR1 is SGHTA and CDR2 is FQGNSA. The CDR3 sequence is CASSKGQGARYTF. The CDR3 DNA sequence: TGTGCCAGCAGCAAAGGACAGGGGGCCCGCTACACCTTC.

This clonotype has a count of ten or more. CDR3 nucleotide sequence: TGTGCCAGCAGTTCGCGTACCGGGTTCCCCACCCAGTCCCGAGAGACCCAGTACTTC. This gives the protein CASSSRTGFPTQSRETQYF. V and J are TRBV27 and TRBJ2-5; D is unresolved. The germline CDR1 and CDR2 sequences are MNHEY and SMNVEV (reference sequence). The CDR3 runs to 19 residues. V was shortened by 4 bases and J by 4 bases, with 28 bases between the two germline ends.

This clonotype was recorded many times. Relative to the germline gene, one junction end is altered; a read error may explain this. This CDR3 reads CASSLDRVNTEAFF. The CDR3 region has the DNA TGTGCCAGCAGCTTAGACAGGGTGAACACTGAAGCTTTCTTT. The genes are TRBV5-1 and TRBJ1-1; TRBD1 matches at 7 bases. The germline CDR1 and CDR2 sequences are SGHRS and YFSETQ. This CDR3 spans 14 amino acids.

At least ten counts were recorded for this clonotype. CDR3 coding DNA: TGTGCCAGCGTGACCGGGACAGGGGGCTATGGCTACACCTTC. Encoded protein: CASVTGTGGYGYTF. V and J are TRBV6-6 and TRBJ1-2; TRBD1 matches 11 bases. With 8 bases clipped from V and 4 bases from J, the junction kept 6 bases outside the gene matches. The germline CDR1 and CDR2 sequences are MNHNY and SVGAGI (reference sequence). This CDR3 spans 14 amino acids.

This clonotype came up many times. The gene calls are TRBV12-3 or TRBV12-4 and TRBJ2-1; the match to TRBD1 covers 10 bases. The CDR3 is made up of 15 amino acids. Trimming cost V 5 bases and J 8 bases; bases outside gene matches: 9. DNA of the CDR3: TGTGCCAGCAGTGTACCGGGACAGGGGTGGTATGAGCAGTTCTTC. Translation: CASSVPGQGWYEQFF.

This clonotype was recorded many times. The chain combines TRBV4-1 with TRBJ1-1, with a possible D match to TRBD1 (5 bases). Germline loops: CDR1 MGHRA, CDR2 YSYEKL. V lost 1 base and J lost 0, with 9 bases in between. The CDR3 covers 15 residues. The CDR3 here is CASSQATGLNTEAFF. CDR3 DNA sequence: TGCGCCAGCAGCCAAGCAACGGGGCTGAACACTGAAGCTTTCTTT.

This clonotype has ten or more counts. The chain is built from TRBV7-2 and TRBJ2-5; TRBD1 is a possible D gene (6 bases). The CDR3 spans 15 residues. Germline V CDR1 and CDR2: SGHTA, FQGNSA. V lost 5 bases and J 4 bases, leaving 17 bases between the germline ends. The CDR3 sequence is CASSPRWTATETQYF. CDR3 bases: TGTGCCAGCAGCCCTAGGTGGACAGCGACAGAGACCCAGTACTTC. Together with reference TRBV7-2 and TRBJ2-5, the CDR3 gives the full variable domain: GAGVSQSPSNKVTEKGKDVELRCDPISGHTALYWYRQSLGQGLEFLIYFQGNSAPDKSGLPSDRFSAERTGGSVSTLTIQRTQQEDSAVYLCASSPRWTATETQYFGPGTRLLVL.

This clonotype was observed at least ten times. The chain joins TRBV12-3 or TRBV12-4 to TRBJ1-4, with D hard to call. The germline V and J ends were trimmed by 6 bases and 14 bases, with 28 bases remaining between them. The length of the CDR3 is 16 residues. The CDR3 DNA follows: TGTGCCAGCAGCGGCAAGCGGGATTCCTACCGCGAGCGGCTGTTTTTT. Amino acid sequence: CASSGKRDSYRERLFF.

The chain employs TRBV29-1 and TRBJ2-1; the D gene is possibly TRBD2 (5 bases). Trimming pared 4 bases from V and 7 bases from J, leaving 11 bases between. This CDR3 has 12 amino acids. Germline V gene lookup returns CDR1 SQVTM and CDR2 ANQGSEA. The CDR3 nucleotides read TGCAGCGTTGGCTCGGGGAAGAATGAGCAGTTCTTC. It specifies CSVGSGKNEQFF.

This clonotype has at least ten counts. The DNA for the CDR3 is TGTGCCAGCAGTTTCGGAGGGGCGGGCGGCTATGGCTACACCTTC. Translated: CASSFGGAGGYGYTF. The rearrangement joins TRBV28 to TRBJ1-2; possibly TRBD1 for D (5 bases). Germline V gives CDR1 MDHEN, CDR2 SYDVKM. Trimming pared 3 bases from V and 4 bases from J, leaving 15 bases between. CDR3 length: 15 amino acids.

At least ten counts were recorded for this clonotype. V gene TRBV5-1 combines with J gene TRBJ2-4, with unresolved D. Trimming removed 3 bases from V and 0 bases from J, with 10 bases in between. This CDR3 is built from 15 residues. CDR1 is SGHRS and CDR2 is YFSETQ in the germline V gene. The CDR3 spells CASSSLDGAKNIQYF. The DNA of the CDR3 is TGCGCCAGCAGCTCCCTGGACGGAGCCAAAAACATTCAGTACTTC.

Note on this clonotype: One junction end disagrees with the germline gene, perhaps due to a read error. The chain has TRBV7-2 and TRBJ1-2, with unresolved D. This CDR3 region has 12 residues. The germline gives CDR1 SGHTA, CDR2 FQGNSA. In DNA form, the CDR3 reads TGTGCCAACAGCTTAGAACAGTTTGGCTACATCTTC. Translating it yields CANSLEQFGYIF.

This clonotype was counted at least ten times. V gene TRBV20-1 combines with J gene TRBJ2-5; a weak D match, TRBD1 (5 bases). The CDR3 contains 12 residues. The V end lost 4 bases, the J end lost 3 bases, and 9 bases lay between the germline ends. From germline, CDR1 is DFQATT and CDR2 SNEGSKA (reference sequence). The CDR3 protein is CSAMSREETQYF. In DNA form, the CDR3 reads TGCAGTGCTATGTCCAGGGAAGAGACCCAGTACTTC.

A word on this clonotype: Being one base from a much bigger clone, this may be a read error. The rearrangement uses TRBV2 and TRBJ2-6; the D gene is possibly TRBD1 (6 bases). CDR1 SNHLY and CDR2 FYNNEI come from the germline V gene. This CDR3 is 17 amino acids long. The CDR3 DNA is TGTGCCAGCAGTAAAGCGGACAGAATCGCTGGGGCCAACGTCCTGACTTTC. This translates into CASSKADRIAGANVLTF. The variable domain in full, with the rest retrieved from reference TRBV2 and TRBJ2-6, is EPEVTQTPSHQVTQMGQEVILRCVPISNHLYFYWYRQILGQKVEFLVSFYNNEISEKSEIFDDQFSVERPDGSNFTLKIRSTKLEDSAMYFCASSKADRIAGANVLTFGAGSRLTVL.

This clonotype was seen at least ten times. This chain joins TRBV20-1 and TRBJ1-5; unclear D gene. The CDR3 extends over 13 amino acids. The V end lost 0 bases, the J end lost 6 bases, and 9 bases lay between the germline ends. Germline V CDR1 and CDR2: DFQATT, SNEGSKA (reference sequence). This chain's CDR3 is CSARDEWSQPQHF. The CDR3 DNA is TGCAGTGCTAGAGATGAGTGGTCTCAGCCCCAGCATTTT.

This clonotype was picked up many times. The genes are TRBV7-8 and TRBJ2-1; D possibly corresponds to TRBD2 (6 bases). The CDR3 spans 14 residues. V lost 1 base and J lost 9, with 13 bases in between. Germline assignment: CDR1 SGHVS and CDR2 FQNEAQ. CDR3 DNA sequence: TGTGCCAGCAGCTTAGAACTGGAGGGGAGTGAGCAGTTCTTC. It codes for CASSLELEGSEQFF.

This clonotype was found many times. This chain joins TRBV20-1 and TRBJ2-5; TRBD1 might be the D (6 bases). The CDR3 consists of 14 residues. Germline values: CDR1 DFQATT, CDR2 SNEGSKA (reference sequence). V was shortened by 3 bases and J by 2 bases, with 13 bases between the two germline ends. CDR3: CSASGLDRQETQYF. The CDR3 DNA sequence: TGCAGTGCTAGTGGGCTGGACAGACAAGAGACCCAGTACTTC.

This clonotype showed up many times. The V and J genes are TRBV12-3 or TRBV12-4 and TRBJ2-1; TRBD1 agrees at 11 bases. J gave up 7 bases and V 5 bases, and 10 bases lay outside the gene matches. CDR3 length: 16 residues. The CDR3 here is CASSTSIGTGGNEQFF. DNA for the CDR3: TGTGCCAGCAGTACCTCCATCGGGACAGGGGGGAATGAGCAGTTCTTC.

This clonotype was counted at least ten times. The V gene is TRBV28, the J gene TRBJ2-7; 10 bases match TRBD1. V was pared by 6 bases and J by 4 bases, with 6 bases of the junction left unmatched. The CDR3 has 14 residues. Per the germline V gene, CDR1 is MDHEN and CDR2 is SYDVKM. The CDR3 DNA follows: TGTGCCAGCAGCTACCCGGGACAGGGGTACGAGCAGTACTTC. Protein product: CASSYPGQGYEQYF. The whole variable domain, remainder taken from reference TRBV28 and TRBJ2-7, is DVKVTQSSRYLVKRTGEKVFLECVQDMDHENMFWYRQDPGLGLRLIYFSYDVKMKEKGDIPEGYSVSREKKERFSLILESASTNQTSMYLCASSYPGQGYEQYFGPGTRLTVT.

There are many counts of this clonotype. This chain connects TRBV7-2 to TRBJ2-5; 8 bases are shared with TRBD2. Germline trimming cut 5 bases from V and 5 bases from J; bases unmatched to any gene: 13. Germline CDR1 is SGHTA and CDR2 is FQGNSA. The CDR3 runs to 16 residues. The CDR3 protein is CASSLGPGLGGETQYF. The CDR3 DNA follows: TGTGCCAGCAGCCTTGGACCGGGACTAGGCGGGGAGACCCAGTACTTC.

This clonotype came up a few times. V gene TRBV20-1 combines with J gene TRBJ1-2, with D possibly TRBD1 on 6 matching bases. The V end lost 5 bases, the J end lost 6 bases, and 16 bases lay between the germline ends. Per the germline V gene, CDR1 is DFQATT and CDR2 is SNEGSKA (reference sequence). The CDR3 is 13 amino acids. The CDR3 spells CSAPPRGRDGYTF. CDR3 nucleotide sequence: TGCAGTGCTCCCCCCCGGGGGCGCGATGGCTACACCTTC.

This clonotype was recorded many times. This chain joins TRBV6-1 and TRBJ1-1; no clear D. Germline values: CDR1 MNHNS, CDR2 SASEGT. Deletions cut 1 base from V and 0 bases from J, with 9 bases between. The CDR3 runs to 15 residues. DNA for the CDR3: TGTGCCAGCAGTGAAGGCAGACACCTGAACACTGAAGCTTTCTTT. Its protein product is CASSEGRHLNTEAFF.

DNA for the CDR3: TGCGCCAGCAGCTTGGCCGGCAGGGGAGGCTACAATGAGCAGTTCTTC. It yields the protein CASSLAGRGGYNEQFF. This chain connects TRBV5-1 to TRBJ2-1, with D possibly being TRBD1 or TRBD2 (6 bases each). The CDR3 has 16 amino acids. In germline, CDR1 is SGHRS, CDR2 YFSETQ. V dropped 0 bases and J dropped 3 bases, with 13 bases sitting between them. Full variable domain (missing parts from reference TRBV5-1 and TRBJ2-1): KAGVTQTPRYLIKTRGQQVTLSCSPISGHRSVSWYQQTPGQGLQFLFEYFSETQRNKGNFPGRFSGRQFSNSRSEMNVSTLELGDSALYLCASSLAGRGGYNEQFFGPGTRLTVL.

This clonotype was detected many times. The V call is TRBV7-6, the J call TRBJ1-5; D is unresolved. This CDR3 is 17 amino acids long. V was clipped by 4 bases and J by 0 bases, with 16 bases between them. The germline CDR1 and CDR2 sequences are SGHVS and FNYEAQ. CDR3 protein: CASSSAASLYSNQPQHF. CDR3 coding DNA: TGTGCCAGCAGCTCAGCGGCCAGCCTTTATAGCAATCAGCCCCAGCATTTT.